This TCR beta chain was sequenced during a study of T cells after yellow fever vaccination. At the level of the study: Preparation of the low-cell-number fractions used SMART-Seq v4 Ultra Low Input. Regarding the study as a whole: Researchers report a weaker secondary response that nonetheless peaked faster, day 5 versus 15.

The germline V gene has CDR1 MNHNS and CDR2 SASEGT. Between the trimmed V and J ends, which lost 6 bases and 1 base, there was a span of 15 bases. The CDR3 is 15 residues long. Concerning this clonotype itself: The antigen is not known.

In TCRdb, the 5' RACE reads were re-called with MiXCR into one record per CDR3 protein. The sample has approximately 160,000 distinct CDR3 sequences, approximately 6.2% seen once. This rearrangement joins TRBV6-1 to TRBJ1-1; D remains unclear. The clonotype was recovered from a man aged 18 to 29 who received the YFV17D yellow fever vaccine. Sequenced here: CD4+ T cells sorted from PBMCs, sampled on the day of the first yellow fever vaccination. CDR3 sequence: CASRHFWAANTEAFF. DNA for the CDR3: TGTGCCAGCAGGCACTTTTGGGCGGCGAACACTGAAGCTTTCTTT.